This TCR beta chain comes out of a study of chemoradiotherapy in HPV16-positive cancers. As regards this clone: The antigen remains undetermined.

Clones were read by immunoSEQ multiplex PCR, and TCRdb kept only the in-frame ones, dropping some. The repertoire consists of approximately 20,000 clones, with 70% to 90% occurring once and the leading ten covering 3.5% to 5%. Findings of the study overall: During treatment, candidate HPV-specific clones and E7-related motifs expanded in tumor.

This CDR3 spans 15 amino acids. Germline V gives CDR1 SGDLS, CDR2 YYNGEE. Trimming cost V 1 base and J 7 bases, with 15 bases left between them. Samples were taken several times over chemoradiotherapy. The TCR sequence derives from a human donor with HPV-associated anogenital cancer. The rearrangement uses TRBV9 and TRBJ2-1; a possible D gene is TRBD2 (5 bases). The sample consisted of blood, taken from a patient who underwent chemoradiotherapy. CDR3 residues: CASSVSWRLGNEQFF. Here the CDR3 DNA reads TGTGCCAGCAGCGTATCGTGGAGGCTGGGGAATGAGCAGTTCTTC.